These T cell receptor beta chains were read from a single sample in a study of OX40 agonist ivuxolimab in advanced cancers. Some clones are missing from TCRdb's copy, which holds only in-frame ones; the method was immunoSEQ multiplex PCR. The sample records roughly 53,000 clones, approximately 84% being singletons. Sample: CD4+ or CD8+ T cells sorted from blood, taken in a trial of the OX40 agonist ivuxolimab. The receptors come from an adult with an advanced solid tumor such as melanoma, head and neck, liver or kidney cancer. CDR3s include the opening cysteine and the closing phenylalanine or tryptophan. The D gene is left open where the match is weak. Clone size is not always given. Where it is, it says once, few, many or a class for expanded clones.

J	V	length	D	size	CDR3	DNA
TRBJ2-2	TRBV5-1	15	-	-	CASTSRAAYTGELFF	TGCGCCAGCACTTCCAGGGCGGCGTACACCGGGGAGCTGTTTTTT
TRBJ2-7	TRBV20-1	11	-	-	CSADKLYEQYF	TGCAGTGCTGACAAACTCTACGAGCAGTACTTC
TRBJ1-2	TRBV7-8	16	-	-	CASSSQPSISNYGYTF	TGTGCCAGCAGCTCGCAACCCTCTATTTCAAACTATGGCTACACCTTC
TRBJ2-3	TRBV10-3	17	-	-	CAISESDGSRSTDTQYF	TGTGCCATCAGTGAGTCGGACGGGAGCAGAAGCACAGATACGCAGTATTTT
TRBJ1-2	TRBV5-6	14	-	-	CASSGQGWSYGYTF	TGTGCCAGCAGCGGCCAGGGTTGGAGCTATGGCTACACCTTC
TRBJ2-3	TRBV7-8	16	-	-	CASSLLGWGFTDTQYF	TGTGCCAGCAGCCTATTAGGTTGGGGGTTCACAGATACGCAGTATTTT
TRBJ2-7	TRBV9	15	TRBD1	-	CASSPQTGNSYEQYF	TGTGCCAGCAGCCCTCAGACAGGGAACTCCTACGAGCAGTACTTC
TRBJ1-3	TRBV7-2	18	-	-	CASSLDPATGGVGDTIYF	TGTGCCAGCAGCTTAGATCCGGCCACTGGGGGAGTAGGGGACACCATATATTTT
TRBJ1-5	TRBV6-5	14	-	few	CASSGNGGNQPQHF	TGTGCCAGCAGTGGGAACGGGGGCAATCAGCCCCAGCATTTT
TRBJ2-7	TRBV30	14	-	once	CAWTWDSPSYEQYF	TGTGCCTGGACCTGGGACTCGCCCTCCTACGAGCAGTACTTC
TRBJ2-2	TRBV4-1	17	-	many	CASSQDLLRGNTGELFF	TGCGCCAGCAGCCAAGATTTGTTGAGGGGAAACACCGGGGAGCTGTTTTTT
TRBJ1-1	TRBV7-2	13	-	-	CASSSNLGTEAFF	TGTGCCAGCAGCTCTAACCTTGGAACTGAAGCTTTCTTT
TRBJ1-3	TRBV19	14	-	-	CASSVGHSGNTIYF	TGTGCCAGTAGTGTGGGCCACTCTGGAAACACCATATATTTT
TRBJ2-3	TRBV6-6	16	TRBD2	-	CASSYGRSGWPDTQYF	TGTGCCAGCAGTTACGGCCGTAGCGGGTGGCCAGATACGCAGTATTTT
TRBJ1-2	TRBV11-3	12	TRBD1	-	CASSQQGNGYTF	TGTGCCAGCAGCCAACAGGGGAATGGCTACACCTTC
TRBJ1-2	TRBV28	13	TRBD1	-	CACLDRGDYGYTF	TGTGCCTGCCTGGACAGGGGGGACTATGGCTACACCTTC
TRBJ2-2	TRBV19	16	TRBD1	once	CASSIGPDRVTGELFF	TGTGCCAGTAGTATAGGGCCGGACAGGGTTACCGGGGAGCTGTTTTTT
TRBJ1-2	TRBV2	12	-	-	CASSEFRRSYTF	TGTGCCAGCAGTGAATTCAGACGGAGCTACACCTTC
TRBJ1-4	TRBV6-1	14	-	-	CASSELRGGRKLFF	TGTGCCAGCAGTGAACTCAGGGGCGGGCGAAAACTGTTTTTT
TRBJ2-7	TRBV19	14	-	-	CASSKAGPYYEQYF	TGTGCCAGTAGTAAGGCGGGACCGTACTACGAGCAGTACTTC
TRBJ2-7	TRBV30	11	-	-	CAQGRYYEQYF	TGTGCCCAGGGGCGGTACTACGAGCAGTACTTC
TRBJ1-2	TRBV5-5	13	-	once	CASTKTANYGYTF	TGTGCCAGTACCAAGACAGCTAACTATGGCTACACCTTC
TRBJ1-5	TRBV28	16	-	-	CASSKQGGSGNQPQHF	TGTGCCAGCAGCAAACAGGGCGGGTCTGGCAATCAGCCCCAGCATTTT
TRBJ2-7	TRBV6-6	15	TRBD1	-	CASSQDRGNSYEQYF	TGTGCCAGCAGTCAGGACAGGGGAAACTCCTACGAGCAGTACTTC
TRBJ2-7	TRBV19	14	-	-	CASSTPGLAYEQYF	TGTGCCAGTAGTACCCCCGGATTGGCCTACGAGCAGTACTTC
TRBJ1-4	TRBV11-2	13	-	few	CASSLGSYEKLFF	TGTGCCAGCAGCTTAGGAAGCTATGAAAAACTGTTTTTT
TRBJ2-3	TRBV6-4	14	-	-	CASSAQGWTDTQYF	TGTGCCAGCAGCGCCCAGGGCTGGACAGATACGCAGTATTTT
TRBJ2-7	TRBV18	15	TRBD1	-	CASSPDRGLGYEQYF	TGTGCCAGCTCACCGGACAGGGGGCTTGGTTACGAGCAGTACTTC
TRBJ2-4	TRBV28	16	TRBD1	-	CASSQGQGALRNIQYF	TGTGCCAGCAGCCAGGGACAGGGGGCCCTTAGAAACATTCAGTACTTC
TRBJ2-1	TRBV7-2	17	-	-	CASSLRGAWGAYNEQFF	TGTGCCAGCAGCTTAAGGGGAGCGTGGGGGGCCTACAATGAGCAGTTCTTC
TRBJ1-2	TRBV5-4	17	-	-	CASSLALRRSANYGYTF	TGTGCCAGCAGCTTGGCCTTGAGGAGGAGCGCTAACTATGGCTACACCTTC
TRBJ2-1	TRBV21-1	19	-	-	CASSKAGTGGHIYNNEQFF	TGTGCCAGCAGCAAAGCTGGGACAGGTGGCCACATTTACAACAATGAGCAGTTCTTC
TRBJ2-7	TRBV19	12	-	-	CASSSPGYEQYF	TGTGCCAGTAGTTCACCAGGCTACGAGCAGTACTTC
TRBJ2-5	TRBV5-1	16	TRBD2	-	CASSLTDTQGGETQYF	TGCGCCAGCAGCCTTACCGACACTCAGGGAGGGGAGACCCAGTACTTC
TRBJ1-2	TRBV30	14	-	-	CAWRGDAPYYGYTF	TGTGCCTGGAGAGGGGACGCCCCTTACTATGGCTACACCTTC
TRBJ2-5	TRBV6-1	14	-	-	CASSEAMREKTQYF	TGTGCCAGCAGTGAAGCGATGCGGGAAAAGACCCAGTACTTC
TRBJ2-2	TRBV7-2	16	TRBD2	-	CASSLASSGRTGELFF	TGTGCCAGCAGCTTAGCGAGTAGCGGGAGGACCGGGGAGCTGTTTTTT
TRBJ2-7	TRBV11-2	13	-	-	CASSFTRDYEQYF	TGTGCCAGCAGCTTTACCAGGGACTACGAGCAGTACTTC
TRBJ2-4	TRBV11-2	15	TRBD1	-	CASSLEQGARNIQYF	TGTGCCAGCAGCTTAGAACAGGGGGCGCGGAACATTCAGTACTTC
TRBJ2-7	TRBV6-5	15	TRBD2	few	CASRATSGSSYEQYF	TGTGCCAGCAGGGCCACTAGCGGGAGCTCCTACGAGCAGTACTTC
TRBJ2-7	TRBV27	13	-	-	CASSSRQLYEQYF	TGTGCCAGCAGTTCCCGCCAGCTCTACGAGCAGTACTTC
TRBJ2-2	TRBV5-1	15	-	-	CASRAGPSNTGELFF	TGCGCCAGCAGGGCGGGGCCGTCGAACACCGGGGAGCTGTTTTTT
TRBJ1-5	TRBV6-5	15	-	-	CASKLDISSNQPQHF	TGTGCCAGCAAGCTGGACATATCGAGCAATCAGCCCCAGCATTTT
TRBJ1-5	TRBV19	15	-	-	CASSPRYGALQPQHF	TGTGCCAGTAGTCCCCGTTACGGGGCTTTACAGCCCCAGCATTTT
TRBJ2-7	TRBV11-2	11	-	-	CASSLDSEQYF	TGTGCCAGCAGCTTAGACAGCGAGCAGTACTTC
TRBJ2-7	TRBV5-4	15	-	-	CASSLDGSTGREQYF	TGTGCCAGCAGCTTAGACGGCTCCACGGGGAGGGAGCAGTACTTC
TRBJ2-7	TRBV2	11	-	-	CASRKNYEQYF	TGTGCCAGCAGGAAAAATTACGAGCAGTACTTC
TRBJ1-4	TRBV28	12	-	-	CASGAANEKLFF	TGTGCCAGCGGGGCGGCTAATGAAAAACTGTTTTTT
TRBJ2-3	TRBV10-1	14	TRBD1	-	CASTERDREDTQYF	TGCGCCAGCACCGAACGGGACAGGGAAGATACGCAGTATTTT
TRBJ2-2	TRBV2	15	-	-	CASGPWGGNTGELFF	TGTGCCAGCGGACCCTGGGGAGGGAACACCGGGGAGCTGTTTTTT
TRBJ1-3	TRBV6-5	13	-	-	CASSEQSRGTIYF	TGTGCCAGCAGTGAACAAAGTCGAGGCACCATATATTTT
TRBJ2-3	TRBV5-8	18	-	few	CASSQERWDLDSTDTQYF	TGTGCCAGCAGCCAAGAACGTTGGGACTTGGATAGCACAGATACGCAGTATTTT